Listed here are 15 T cell receptor beta chains from one sample, sequenced in a study of regulatory T cells in long-lasting Graves disease listed by TCRdb under 2021. Receptor amplification or capture employed multiplex PCR. Sequenced on an Illumina HiSeq 4000. To build TCR beta libraries, CDR3 regions were amplified by Arm-PCR using iRepertoire HTBI primers. TCRdb reworked the public reads: Q25 trimming with fastp, MiXCR clone assembly, productive beta chains retained. Each CDR3 protein gets just one entry, which takes the most common genes and DNA from the rows behind it. This sample comprises more than 300,000 distinct CDR3 sequences, roughly 17% of them detected only once. The top ten hold around 21% of the sample. Read against the paper, the sample's time point label means: newly diagnosed GD, antithyroid drugs for less than 3 months. RNA was extracted from PBMCs in TRIzol for both TCR sequencing and RNA sequencing.

Another study also made use of these data, one on T cells in Graves' hyperthyroidism and ophthalmopathy.

The source was peripheral blood mononuclear cells (PBMCs), collected at new diagnosis, from a patient treated with antithyroid drugs. The source is a woman under 30 with Graves disease. Donor details come from another sample of the same person, matched by shared clones.

This clonotype was seen repeatedly, ten times or more. The J gene is TRBJ2-7, the V gene TRBV6-1; 9 positions agree with TRBD1. The length of the CDR3 is 15 residues. CDR1 MNHNS and CDR2 SASEGT come from the germline V gene. The trim removed 7 bases at V and 4 bases at J, leaving 11 bases unmatched. In nucleotides, the CDR3 is TGTGCCAGCAAACCACAGGGGGCAGTGGTTTACGAGCAGTACTTC. Translated, it gives CASKPQGAVVYEQYF.

This clonotype appeared many times. J is TRBJ1-1 and V is TRBV12-3 or TRBV12-4, with D possibly being TRBD1 (5 bases). The CDR3 runs 19 residues. The V gene lost 4 bases and the J gene lost 1 base, with 25 bases spanning the gap. The CDR3 nucleotides read TGTGCCAGCAGTTCGTTACAAAAGACAGAAGAGAGGGGGAACACTGAAGCTTTCTTT. Translating gives CASSSLQKTEERGNTEAFF.

The chain is built from TRBV19 and TRBJ2-1; no firm D call. The V end was cut by 4 bases, the J end by 0 bases, with 10 bases between. Germline CDR1 and CDR2: LNHDA and SQIVND (reference sequence). CDR3 size: 15 residues. For the CDR3, the DNA is TGTGCCAGTAGTACCGAGAGGAGCTCCTACAATGAGCAGTTCTTC. Its translation: CASSTERSSYNEQFF. Full variable domain (remainder filled in from reference TRBV19 and TRBJ2-1): DGGITQSPKYLFRKEGQNVTLSCEQNLNHDAMYWYRQDPGQGLRLIYYSQIVNDFQKGDIAEGYSVSREKKESFPLTVTSAQKNPTAFYLCASSTERSSYNEQFFGPGTRLTVL.

V and J are TRBV19 and TRBJ1-1; TRBD1 matches at 7 bases. From germline, CDR1 is LNHDA and CDR2 SQIVND (reference sequence). CDR3 length equals 14 residues. The V segment lost 3 bases and the J segment 5 bases; nucleotides outside the gene matches: 6. CDR3 loop: CASSIDRAGTEAFF. The CDR3 DNA is TGTGCCAGTAGTATTGACAGGGCGGGTACTGAAGCTTTCTTT.

About this clonotype itself: It may be a read error: a sequence one base away is much more abundant. The chain links TRBV30 to TRBJ2-5, with D possibly TRBD1 on 7 matching bases. The CDR3 runs 11 residues. CDR1 and CDR2 from the germline V gene are GTSNPN and SVGIG (reference sequence). The CDR3 reads CAWTLGGTVHF. As DNA, the CDR3 is TGTGCCTGGACCCTAGGGGGGACAGTGCACTTC.

The table lists this clonotype with many counts. This chain links TRBV7-6 with TRBJ2-1, with TRBD2 matching 10 bases. CDR1 is SGHVS, CDR2 FNYEAQ, per germline. The CDR3 length is 13 residues. V was clipped by 8 bases and J by 9 bases; unmatched bases: 7. The CDR3 protein is CASLAGGDIEQFF. The CDR3 DNA sequence: TGTGCCAGCTTAGCGGGAGGAGATATTGAGCAGTTCTTC.

This clonotype was detected a few times. The chain has TRBV7-9 and TRBJ1-5, with D possibly being TRBD1 (5 bases). From germline, CDR1 is SEHNR and CDR2 FQNEAQ (reference sequence). The V and J ends lost 3 bases and 9 bases respectively, with 9 bases between them. The CDR3 sequence is 12 residues long. CDR3 residues: CASSLGEGPQHF. CDR3 coding DNA: TGTGCCAGCAGCTTGGGGGAAGGGCCCCAGCATTTT.

This clonotype showed up many times. J is TRBJ1-1 and V is TRBV20-1; 10 bases are a match to TRBD1. V shed 0 bases, J shed 3 bases, and the junction held 1 base outside the gene matches. The length of the CDR3 is 14 residues. Germline values: CDR1 DFQATT, CDR2 SNEGSKA (reference sequence). The CDR3 DNA is TGCAGTGCTAGAGATGACAGGGGGCACACTGAAGCTTTCTTT. It codes for CSARDDRGHTEAFF.

This clonotype was observed at least ten times. CDR3 loop: CASSPGGGGTGELFF. CDR3 in DNA: TGTGCCAGCAGCCCGGGCGGGGGCGGAACCGGGGAGCTGTTTTTT. The gene calls are TRBV3-1 and TRBJ2-2; possible D gene TRBD2, 7 bases. Per germline, CDR1 LGHDT and CDR2 YNNKEL (reference sequence). The length of the CDR3 is 15 residues. V was shortened by 4 bases and J by 5 bases, with 14 bases between the two germline ends. Together with reference TRBV3-1 and TRBJ2-2, the CDR3 gives the full variable domain: DTAVSQTPKYLVTQMGNDKSIKCEQNLGHDTMYWYKQDSKKFLKIMFSYNNKELIINETVPNRFSPKSPDKAHLNLHINSLELGDSAVYFCASSPGGGGTGELFFGEGSRLTVL.

This clonotype was recorded a few times. The CDR3: CASSVEIGVRGGNTGELFF. The CDR3 DNA reads TGTGCCAGCAGCGTAGAAATCGGTGTAAGAGGGGGGAACACCGGGGAGCTGTTTTTT. This chain connects TRBV9 to TRBJ2-2, with a weak D call TRBD1 (6 bases). The V and J ends lost 0 bases and 1 base respectively, with 19 bases between them. The CDR3 consists of 19 residues. Germline CDR1 reads SGDLS; CDR2 reads YYNGEE.

The chain employs TRBV19 and TRBJ1-1; TRBD1 is a possible D gene (5 bases). Germline-derived CDR1 and CDR2 are LNHDA and SQIVND (reference sequence). The CDR3 sequence is 11 residues long. Trimming took off 8 bases at V and 10 bases at J, with 14 bases between the two ends. CDR3 sequence reads: CASSEGVAAFF. CDR3 nucleotides: TGTGCCAGTTCCGAAGGGGTTGCAGCTTTCTTT.

The chain recombines TRBV2 with TRBJ2-3; 13 bases match TRBD2. CDR3 size: 15 residues. Germline V lookup: CDR1 SNHLY, CDR2 FYNNEI. V was pared by 5 bases and J by 6 bases, with 5 bases of the junction left unmatched. The CDR3 bases are TGTGCCAGCAGTTTACTAGCGGGGGGGCACGATACGCAGTATTTT. It specifies CASSLLAGGHDTQYF.

The gene calls are TRBV19 and TRBJ1-5, with TRBD1 as a possible D gene (6 bases). Trimming removed 5 bases at V and 7 bases at J, with 18 bases between. The germline gives CDR1 LNHDA, CDR2 SQIVND (reference sequence). The CDR3 totals 15 residues. DNA for the CDR3: TGTGCCAGTAGTCCCCGAGGGGGGCAAGGCCAGCCCCAGCATTTT. Protein: CASSPRGGQGQPQHF.

This clonotype was seen at least ten times. CDR3 coding DNA: TGCAGTGCTAGAGGCGGACCGGGACCGAACACCGGGGAGCTGTTTTTT. Translated: CSARGGPGPNTGELFF. The chain couples TRBV20-1 to TRBJ2-2; D possibly uses TRBD1 or TRBD2 (5 bases each). CDR3 length: 16 amino acids. V gave up 1 base and J gave up 0 bases, with 12 bases separating them. The germline V gene has CDR1 DFQATT and CDR2 SNEGSKA (reference sequence).

This chain connects TRBV11-2 to TRBJ2-2, with 7 bases matching TRBD1. The CDR3 consists of 14 residues. V shed 8 bases, J shed 1 base, and the junction held 4 bases outside the gene matches. CDR1 and CDR2 from the germline V gene are SGHAT and FQNNGV. CDR3 region: CASDRDRNTGELFF. The CDR3 DNA is TGTGCCAGCGATCGGGACAGGAACACCGGGGAGCTGTTTTTT.